The 8 T cell receptor beta chains below all came from one sample that was sequenced in a study of CD8 T cells in Susac syndrome. The authors reverse transcribed roughly 0.5 to 1 ug RNA with random hexamers. MiXCR, run by TCRdb on the immunoSEQ multiplex PCR reads, gives a single entry per CDR3 protein. This sample has about 120,000 distinct CDR3 sequences, with approximately 94% found just once. Sequenced sample: CD4+ T cells from PBMCs. Receptor source: a human donor with multiple sclerosis.

The chain uses TRBV2 and TRBJ2-1, with unresolved D. The germline V gene encodes CDR1 SNHLY and CDR2 FYNNEI. Trimming removed 6 bases from V and 6 bases from J, with 15 bases in between. The CDR3 extends over 14 amino acids. The CDR3 nucleotides are TGTGCCAGCAGAGGGCCCAGCTCAGTCAATGAGCAGTTCTTC. Translating it yields CASRGPSSVNEQFF.

A single count supports this clonotype. The chain has TRBV19 and TRBJ1-1; 9 bases map to TRBD1. J lost 3 bases, V lost 5 bases, and 25 bases had no gene match. In germline, CDR1 is LNHDA, CDR2 SQIVND (reference sequence). The CDR3 extends over 21 amino acids. In nucleotides, the CDR3 is TGTGCCAGTAGTTCCTCGCTTCCGGGACAGGGAAGTCGAAGTTTGGACACTGAAGCTTTCTTT. It encodes CASSSSLPGQGSRSLDTEAFF. The whole variable domain, filled in from reference TRBV19 and TRBJ1-1, reads DGGITQSPKYLFRKEGQNVTLSCEQNLNHDAMYWYRQDPGQGLRLIYYSQIVNDFQKGDIAEGYSVSREKKESFPLTVTSAQKNPTAFYLCASSSSLPGQGSRSLDTEAFFGQGTRLTVV.

The genes are TRBV30 and TRBJ2-2; 8 bases fit TRBD2. V lost 0 bases and J lost 5; bases outside the gene matches: 11. The germline CDR1 and CDR2 sequences are GTSNPN and SVGIG (reference sequence). The length of the CDR3 is 17 residues. The CDR3 DNA reads as TGTGCCTGGAGTGTACGGGGGGGGCAGGGAGGAACCGGGGAGCTGTTTTTT. Its translation: CAWSVRGGQGGTGELFF.

V usage is TRBV9 and J usage is TRBJ1-1; TRBD1 is a possible D gene (6 bases). V was clipped by 4 bases and J by 4 bases, with 14 bases between them. The CDR3 has 14 amino acids. Germline V lookup: CDR1 SGDLS, CDR2 YYNGEE. CDR3 DNA sequence: TGTGCCAGCAGCTTAAAGGGGGGTGGCACTGAAGCTTTCTTT. This encodes CASSLKGGGTEAFF. The complete variable domain, with remaining parts taken from reference TRBV9 and TRBJ1-1, reads DSGVTQTPKHLITATGQRVTLRCSPRSGDLSVYWYQQSLDQGLQFLIQYYNGEERAKGNILERFSAQQFPDLHSELNLSSLELGDSALYFCASSLKGGGTEAFFGQGTRLTVV.

The gene calls are TRBV4-2 and TRBJ2-5; D not certain. Germline CDR1 and CDR2: LGHNA and YNFKEQ. The CDR3 loop spans 14 amino acids. With 4 bases removed from V and 3 bases from J, the gap between germline ends came to 12 bases. CDR3 amino acids: CASSLRPSEETQYF. CDR3 nucleotide sequence: TGTGCCAGCAGCCTTAGACCCTCCGAAGAGACCCAGTACTTC.

This rearrangement joins TRBV24-1 to TRBJ1-4; tentative D call: TRBD1 (5 bases). V lost 9 bases and J lost 0, with 16 bases in between. The CDR3 is 16 amino acids. Per the germline V gene, CDR1 is KGHDR and CDR2 is SFDVKD. The CDR3: CATSRGGVSTNEKLFF. The CDR3 region has the DNA TGTGCCACCTCACGGGGAGGGGTCTCAACTAATGAAAAACTGTTTTTT.

This CDR3 reads CASTITWGLGELFF. The DNA of the CDR3 is TGTGCCAGCACCATTACATGGGGGCTAGGGGAGCTGTTTTTT. The genes are TRBV6-5 and TRBJ2-2, with D tentatively TRBD1 (6 bases). Germline V CDR1 and CDR2: MNHEY, SVGAGI. The CDR3 sequence is 14 residues long. V lost 7 bases and J 8 bases, leaving 17 bases between the germline ends.

This rearrangement joins TRBV7-6 to TRBJ1-4; the match to TRBD1 covers 8 bases. The CDR3 runs to 15 residues. The germline V gene has CDR1 SGHVS and CDR2 FNYEAQ. V was clipped by 5 bases and J by 4 bases; unmatched bases: 6. In DNA, the CDR3 is TGTGCCAGCAGCCAGCGACAGGGGAGTAATGAAAAACTGTTTTTT. As protein: CASSQRQGSNEKLFF.